This is a list of T cell receptor beta chains from one sample in a study of blood T cells in healthy people across ages. One entry per CDR3 protein, called by TCRdb with MiXCR from the 5' RACE reads. This table has hundreds of thousands of distinct CDR3 sequences, more than 50% appearing once. Sequencing used blood. The receptors here all came from a middle-aged man in good health. Each CDR3 is given with its conserved first and last residue. Each record gives: J gene, clone size, V gene, D gene, CDR3 DNA, CDR3 protein. A D gene is named only where the DNA matches it firmly. Rows may omit the clone size; those that give it use once, few, many or a size class.

j_call: TRBJ1-2
clone_size: few
v_call: TRBV3-1
d_call: NA
cdr3_nt: TGTGCCAGCAGCCCTTACACGGTAGGGCGATATGGCTACACCTTC
cdr3_aa: CASSPYTVGRYGYTF

j_call: TRBJ1-5
clone_size: many
v_call: TRBV20-1
d_call: NA
cdr3_nt: TGCAGTGCTAGAGATCAAAGGGCTATACCTGGGAATCAGCCCCAGCATTTT
cdr3_aa: CSARDQRAIPGNQPQHF

j_call: TRBJ2-2
clone_size: once
v_call: TRBV7-2
d_call: TRBD1
cdr3_nt: TGTGCCAGCAGCTTAGATTTAGTCAGGGGGCGGTTTGCCGGGGAGCTGTTTTTT
cdr3_aa: CASSLDLVRGRFAGELFF

j_call: TRBJ2-1
clone_size: NA
v_call: TRBV7-4
d_call: TRBD1
cdr3_nt: TGTGCCAACCCGGGGGACAGGGAGGGCAATGAGCAGTTCTTC
cdr3_aa: CANPGDREGNEQFF

j_call: TRBJ2-1
clone_size: NA
v_call: TRBV6-4
d_call: TRBD1
cdr3_nt: TGTGCCAGCAGTAAATCAGGGGGCGGCTCCTACAATGAGCAGTTCTTC
cdr3_aa: CASSKSGGGSYNEQFF

j_call: TRBJ2-1
clone_size: NA
v_call: TRBV12-3/TRBV12-4
d_call: TRBD2
cdr3_nt: TGTGCCAGCAGTTTACCGAGCGGGAGGGCCTATGAGCAGTTCTTC
cdr3_aa: CASSLPSGRAYEQFF

j_call: TRBJ1-2
clone_size: NA
v_call: TRBV20-1
d_call: NA
cdr3_nt: TGCAGTGCTAGAGTAGGTCAGAGGGATGGCTACACCTTC
cdr3_aa: CSARVGQRDGYTF

j_call: TRBJ1-1
clone_size: once
v_call: TRBV7-2
d_call: NA
cdr3_nt: TGTGCCAGCAGCTTAGGTCGAGGGCATGACACTGAAGCTTTCTTT
cdr3_aa: CASSLGRGHDTEAFF

j_call: TRBJ2-1
clone_size: NA
v_call: TRBV6-6
d_call: NA
cdr3_nt: TGTGCCAGCAGTTACGTGGAGGGCGGGGAGTTCTTC
cdr3_aa: CASSYVEGGEFF

j_call: TRBJ1-2
clone_size: NA
v_call: TRBV7-9
d_call: TRBD1
cdr3_nt: TGTGCCAGCAGCTCGCCGGGACAGATGAACTATGGCTACACCTTC
cdr3_aa: CASSSPGQMNYGYTF

j_call: TRBJ2-7
clone_size: NA
v_call: TRBV7-2
d_call: TRBD1
cdr3_nt: TGTGCCAGCAGCCCGACAGGGGTTTCAGGCGAGCAGTACTTC
cdr3_aa: CASSPTGVSGEQYF

j_call: TRBJ1-1
clone_size: NA
v_call: TRBV9
d_call: NA
cdr3_nt: TGTGCCAGCAGCGTAGCAGGCGGGAACACTGAAGCTTTCTTT
cdr3_aa: CASSVAGGNTEAFF

j_call: TRBJ2-6
clone_size: few
v_call: TRBV16
d_call: NA
cdr3_nt: TGTGCCAGCAGCCCTCACAGGGGGGCCAACGTCCTGACTTTC
cdr3_aa: CASSPHRGANVLTF

j_call: TRBJ1-5
clone_size: NA
v_call: TRBV6-6
d_call: NA
cdr3_nt: TGTGCCAGCAGTTGGGGGGCGGCTAATCAGCCCCAGCATTTT
cdr3_aa: CASSWGAANQPQHF

j_call: TRBJ2-5
clone_size: NA
v_call: TRBV27
d_call: TRBD2
cdr3_nt: TGTGCCAGCAGTTTGACTAGCGGGCTCCTGTGGACCCAGTACTTC
cdr3_aa: CASSLTSGLLWTQYF

j_call: TRBJ2-5
clone_size: NA
v_call: TRBV7-9
d_call: TRBD2
cdr3_nt: TGTGCCAGCAGCCCAAATCCACTAGCGGGGGGGGCCAGAGAGACCCAGTACTTC
cdr3_aa: CASSPNPLAGGARETQYF

j_call: TRBJ2-5
clone_size: NA
v_call: TRBV11-2
d_call: NA
cdr3_nt: TGTGCCAGCAGCTTAGATCCCCGAGGGGCCCAGTACTTC
cdr3_aa: CASSLDPRGAQYF

j_call: TRBJ2-5
clone_size: many
v_call: TRBV3-1
d_call: TRBD1
cdr3_nt: TGTGCCAGCAGCCCCGACGGGACAGTTCGGGGCCAAGAGACCCAGTACTTC
cdr3_aa: CASSPDGTVRGQETQYF

j_call: TRBJ2-1
clone_size: NA
v_call: TRBV20-1
d_call: NA
cdr3_nt: TGCAGTGCTAGAGATTTGAGGCGATCCTACAATGAGCAGTTCTTC
cdr3_aa: CSARDLRRSYNEQFF

j_call: TRBJ2-3
clone_size: NA
v_call: TRBV30
d_call: TRBD1
cdr3_nt: TGTGCATCGGGACAGGGCGGCAACACAGATACGCAGTATTTT
cdr3_aa: CASGQGGNTDTQYF

j_call: TRBJ2-3
clone_size: once
v_call: TRBV12-3/TRBV12-4
d_call: NA
cdr3_nt: TGTGCCAGCAGCCCACTGGGAGCAGGGATCACGCAGTATTTT
cdr3_aa: CASSPLGAGITQYF

j_call: TRBJ1-6
clone_size: once
v_call: TRBV5-6
d_call: TRBD1
cdr3_nt: TGTGCCAGCAGCCTGGTTGACGGGGACAGGGGAACTTCACCCCTCCACTTT
cdr3_aa: CASSLVDGDRGTSPLHF

j_call: TRBJ2-5
clone_size: few
v_call: TRBV6-2/TRBV6-3
d_call: NA
cdr3_nt: TGTGCCAGCGCAGGATCCCAAGAGACCCAGTACTTC
cdr3_aa: CASAGSQETQYF

j_call: TRBJ2-1
clone_size: NA
v_call: TRBV20-1
d_call: TRBD2
cdr3_nt: TGCAGTGCTAGACACGCCGGGACTAGCGGGACCGGTTCCTACAATGAGCAGTTCTTC
cdr3_aa: CSARHAGTSGTGSYNEQFF

j_call: TRBJ2-3
clone_size: NA
v_call: TRBV20-1
d_call: TRBD1
cdr3_nt: TGCAGTGCTAGGGTGGAGCGGGACAGGGGGCCAGATACGCAGTATTTT
cdr3_aa: CSARVERDRGPDTQYF

j_call: TRBJ2-6
clone_size: NA
v_call: TRBV27
d_call: NA
cdr3_nt: TGTGCCAGCAGTAGGACGGATAGCTCTGGGGCCAACGTCCTGACTTTC
cdr3_aa: CASSRTDSSGANVLTF

j_call: TRBJ1-6
clone_size: NA
v_call: TRBV7-3
d_call: NA
cdr3_nt: TGTGCCAGCAGCCAGAATACAGGACGGAATTCACCCCTCCACTTT
cdr3_aa: CASSQNTGRNSPLHF

j_call: TRBJ2-1
clone_size: NA
v_call: TRBV5-4
d_call: TRBD1
cdr3_nt: TGTGCTTACCTGGACAGGGGACAAAACAATGAGCAGTTCTTC
cdr3_aa: CAYLDRGQNNEQFF

j_call: TRBJ1-1
clone_size: NA
v_call: TRBV5-1
d_call: TRBD1
cdr3_nt: TGCGCCAGCAGCCCACGACAGGGAGGGTCGGACACTGAAGCTTTCTTT
cdr3_aa: CASSPRQGGSDTEAFF

j_call: TRBJ2-5
clone_size: NA
v_call: TRBV15
d_call: NA
cdr3_nt: TGTGCCACCAGCAGCCGGGGAGGCGGAATCGAGACCCAGTACTTC
cdr3_aa: CATSSRGGGIETQYF

j_call: TRBJ2-1
clone_size: NA
v_call: TRBV27
d_call: NA
cdr3_nt: TGTGCCAGCAGGCCTTCGGGAGTGCGGGTAAATGAGCAGTTCTTC
cdr3_aa: CASRPSGVRVNEQFF

j_call: TRBJ2-3
clone_size: NA
v_call: TRBV2
d_call: NA
cdr3_nt: TGTGCCAGCAGGGAGAGTCGGACGGATACGCAGTATTTT
cdr3_aa: CASRESRTDTQYF

j_call: TRBJ2-1
clone_size: once
v_call: TRBV7-2
d_call: NA
cdr3_nt: TGTGCCAACAGCCCTGGACAGTCCTCCTACAATGAGCAGTTCTTC
cdr3_aa: CANSPGQSSYNEQFF

j_call: TRBJ1-6
clone_size: NA
v_call: TRBV4-3
d_call: TRBD1
cdr3_nt: TGCGCCAGCAGCCAGGGGACAGGGGGCAGTTCACCCCTCCACTTT
cdr3_aa: CASSQGTGGSSPLHF

j_call: TRBJ2-7
clone_size: few
v_call: TRBV7-9
d_call: NA
cdr3_nt: TGTGCCAGCAGCTATATGGGGACGAAGGCCCCCTACGAGCAGTACTTC
cdr3_aa: CASSYMGTKAPYEQYF

j_call: TRBJ2-5
clone_size: NA
v_call: TRBV12-3/TRBV12-4
d_call: NA
cdr3_nt: TGTGCCAGCACCTCTGGGAGATTAGGGACCCAGTACTTC
cdr3_aa: CASTSGRLGTQYF

j_call: TRBJ2-5
clone_size: NA
v_call: TRBV7-2
d_call: TRBD2
cdr3_nt: TGTGCCAGCGAACGGACTAGCGCGCCCCAAGAGACCCAGTACTTC
cdr3_aa: CASERTSAPQETQYF

j_call: TRBJ2-3
clone_size: many
v_call: TRBV28
d_call: NA
cdr3_nt: TGTGCCAGCAGTTCCCCCACAGATACGCAGTATTTT
cdr3_aa: CASSSPTDTQYF

j_call: TRBJ2-1
clone_size: few
v_call: TRBV3-1
d_call: TRBD2
cdr3_nt: TGTGCCAGCAGCCATTCTAGCGGGGGGGACAATGAGCAGTTCTTC
cdr3_aa: CASSHSSGGDNEQFF

j_call: TRBJ2-3
clone_size: NA
v_call: TRBV20-1
d_call: NA
cdr3_nt: TGCAGTGCAGGGAAGGCCCTCACAGATACGCAGTATTTT
cdr3_aa: CSAGKALTDTQYF

j_call: TRBJ2-2
clone_size: NA
v_call: TRBV12-3/TRBV12-4
d_call: NA
cdr3_nt: TGTGCCAGCAGAGGGACGCCCGGGGAGCTGTTTTTT
cdr3_aa: CASRGTPGELFF

j_call: TRBJ2-5
clone_size: NA
v_call: TRBV10-3
d_call: NA
cdr3_nt: TGTTCAAAAGCCTGGGTTGGAGTAGAAGTACAAGAGACCCAGTACTTC
cdr3_aa: CSKAWVGVEVQETQYF

j_call: TRBJ2-1
clone_size: NA
v_call: TRBV18
d_call: NA
cdr3_nt: TGTGCCAGCTCACCGCTACGGGAGTACTACAATGAGCAGTTCTTC
cdr3_aa: CASSPLREYYNEQFF

j_call: TRBJ1-4
clone_size: once
v_call: TRBV20-1
d_call: TRBD1
cdr3_nt: TGCAGTGCTGGGACAGGCTTAAATGAAAAACTGTTTTTT
cdr3_aa: CSAGTGLNEKLFF

j_call: TRBJ1-6
clone_size: NA
v_call: TRBV28
d_call: NA
cdr3_nt: TGTGCCAGCAGCACAGGGACCTTCGGTAATTCACCCCTCCACTTT
cdr3_aa: CASSTGTFGNSPLHF